This TCR beta chain was found in a study of cytomegalovirus exposure and HLA in healthy donors. Study context: The Caucasian-associated ancestry cluster contained about four fifths of the approximately 400 genotyped donors. General observations from the study: Earlier analysis looked at TCR beta V segments, and most were productive about 90% or about 30% of the time. The authors reported that TCR beta sequences could predict HLA-A and HLA-B alleles. These predictions were accurate for most subjects in the first cohort. When analyzed later, a missense DCLRE1C variant was found to be linked to TCR beta V- and J-gene trimming.

This clone occurred a few times. What it recognizes is unknown. The CDR3 is made up of 15 amino acids. Germline V gene data show CDR1 as SNHLY and CDR2 as FYNNEI. Trimming took off 6 bases at V and 0 bases at J, with 9 bases between the two ends. It was with 60 Vbeta and 13 Jbeta primers that the PCR ran. The table came from immunoSEQ multiplex PCR; TCRdb's copy has only in-frame clones and leaves some out. The data hold roughly 150,000 clones, with roughly 82% observed a single time. The TCR was taken from a woman aged 50 to 60 in good health and CMV-seropositive. The rearrangement uses TRBV2 and TRBJ1-6; D is uncertain. The sequenced material came from PBMCs. As DNA, the CDR3 is TGTGCCAGCAGACAACAGAGCTCCTATAATTCACCCCTCCACTTT. Its translation: CASRQQSSYNSPLHF.